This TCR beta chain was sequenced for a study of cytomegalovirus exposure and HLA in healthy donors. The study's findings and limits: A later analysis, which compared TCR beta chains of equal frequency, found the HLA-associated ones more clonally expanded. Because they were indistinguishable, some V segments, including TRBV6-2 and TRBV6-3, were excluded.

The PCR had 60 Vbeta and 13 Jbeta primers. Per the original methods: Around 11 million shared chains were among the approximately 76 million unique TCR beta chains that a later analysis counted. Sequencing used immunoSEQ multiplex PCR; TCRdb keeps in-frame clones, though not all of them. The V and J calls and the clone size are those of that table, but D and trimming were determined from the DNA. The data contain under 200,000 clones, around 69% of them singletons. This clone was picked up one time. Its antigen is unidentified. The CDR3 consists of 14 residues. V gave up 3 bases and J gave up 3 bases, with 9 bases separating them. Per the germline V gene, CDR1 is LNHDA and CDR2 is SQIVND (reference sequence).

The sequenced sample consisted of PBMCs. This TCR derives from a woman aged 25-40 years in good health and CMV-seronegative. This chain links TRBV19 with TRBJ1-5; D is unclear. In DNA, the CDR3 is TGTGCCAGTAGTATGAGGGAAGACAATCAGCCCCAGCATTTT. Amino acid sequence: CASSMREDNQPQHF.